This is a list of T cell receptor beta chains from one sample in a study of blood T cells in healthy people across ages. TCRdb ran MiXCR on the 5' RACE reads and lists one entry per CDR3 protein. The sample shows fewer than 650,000 distinct CDR3 sequences, about 25% of them seen only once. These sequences were also reported in another study, on T cells of mothers and their children.

Sequencing used blood. Every receptor here comes from a boy younger than 10 in good health. The CDR3 runs from the conserved cysteine through the conserved F or W. Each record gives: V gene, J gene, clone size, D gene, CDR3 protein, CDR3 DNA. A D gene is named only where the DNA matches it firmly. For some rows the clone size is stated as once, few or many, or as a class when expanded; others skip it.

TRBV7-9,TRBJ2-4,.,.,CASSAQGRNIQYF,TGTGCCAGCAGCGCACAGGGGAGGAACATTCAGTACTTC
TRBV29-1,TRBJ1-1,few,.,CSVGGGPNTEAFF,TGCAGCGTTGGCGGGGGACCGAACACTGAAGCTTTCTTT
TRBV5-1,TRBJ2-2,few,.,CASSVNKDTGELFF,TGCGCCAGCAGCGTAAACAAGGACACCGGGGAGCTGTTTTTT
TRBV20-1,TRBJ2-3,.,TRBD2,CSARRTSVDTQYF,TGCAGTGCTAGAAGGACTAGCGTAGATACGCAGTATTTT
TRBV4-2,TRBJ2-1,few,TRBD2,CASSLTSGGRNEQFF,TGTGCCAGCAGCCTCACTAGCGGGGGGCGAAATGAGCAGTTCTTC
TRBV7-2,TRBJ2-5,.,.,CASSLGDSLYRETQYF,TGTGCCAGCAGCTTAGGGGATTCCCTTTACAGGGAGACCCAGTACTTC
TRBV7-6,TRBJ2-2,few,TRBD2,CASSLSGGFKPGELFF,TGTGCCAGCAGCTTGAGCGGGGGGTTTAAACCCGGGGAGCTGTTTTTT
TRBV9,TRBJ2-1,few,.,CASSVNSGTYNEQFF,TGTGCCAGCAGCGTGAATAGCGGTACCTACAATGAGCAGTTCTTC
TRBV5-5,TRBJ2-1,few,.,CASSWPEPNEQFF,TGTGCCAGCAGCTGGCCGGAGCCCAATGAGCAGTTCTTC
TRBV29-1,TRBJ2-1,.,.,CSVDRADYNEQFF,TGCAGCGTTGACAGGGCGGACTACAATGAGCAGTTCTTC
TRBV20-1,TRBJ2-3,few,TRBD1,CSAKGTEITDTQYF,TGCAGTGCTAAGGGGACAGAAATCACAGATACGCAGTATTTT
TRBV14,TRBJ2-1,few,TRBD1,CASSQLQGARLWEQFF,TGTGCCAGCAGCCAACTCCAGGGGGCGAGGCTTTGGGAGCAGTTCTTC
TRBV12-3/TRBV12-4,TRBJ2-5,few,.,CASRTRKETQYF,TGTGCCAGCCGGACTCGAAAAGAGACCCAGTACTTC
TRBV15,TRBJ2-1,.,.,CATSRGQSSGDEQFF,TGTGCCACCAGCAGAGGGCAATCCTCCGGGGATGAGCAGTTCTTC
TRBV27,TRBJ1-3,.,.,CASSPGWKTGSSGNTIYF,TGTGCCAGCAGCCCAGGATGGAAAACAGGGAGCTCTGGAAACACCATATATTTT
TRBV4-1,TRBJ2-5,.,.,CASSRLGEETQYF,TGCGCCAGCAGCCGTCTCGGAGAGGAGACCCAGTACTTC
TRBV4-1,TRBJ2-2,.,.,CASSRPPGELFF,TGCGCCAGCAGCCGGCCCCCCGGGGAGTTGTTTTTT
TRBV4-3,TRBJ1-4,few,TRBD1,CASSQGGGTFATNEKLFF,TGCGCCAGCAGCCAAGGAGGGGGCACCTTTGCAACTAATGAAAAACTGTTTTTT
TRBV6-6,TRBJ1-4,few,TRBD1,CASCYRGTNEKLFF,TGTGCCAGCTGTTACAGGGGAACTAATGAAAAACTGTTTTTT
TRBV2,TRBJ1-2,few,.,CASSGDGWNYGYTF,TGTGCCAGCAGTGGGGACGGATGGAACTATGGCTACACCTTC
TRBV7-9,TRBJ2-2,many,TRBD1,CASSTFRGRTGELFF,TGTGCCAGCAGCACTTTCAGGGGGCGCACCGGGGAGCTGTTTTTT
TRBV27,TRBJ2-1,many,.,CASSLSSNEQFF,TGTGCCAGCAGTTTAAGCAGCAATGAGCAGTTCTTC
TRBV2,TRBJ2-2,.,.,CASRFTGELFF,TGTGCCAGCAGGTTCACCGGGGAGCTGTTTTTT
TRBV7-2,TRBJ2-5,.,TRBD1,CASSPQTGAETQYF,TGTGCCAGCAGCCCCCAGACAGGGGCAGAGACCCAGTACTTC
TRBV11-2,TRBJ2-1,.,.,CASSAGRTQQFF,TGTGCCAGCAGCGCCGGCCGGACTCAGCAGTTCTTC
TRBV4-3,TRBJ2-7,few,.,CASSQGNSGSYEQYF,TGCGCCAGCAGCCAAGGTAATAGCGGCTCCTACGAGCAGTACTTC
TRBV3-1,TRBJ1-4,.,TRBD1,CASRQGASNEKLVF,TGTGCCAGCAGGCAGGGGGCCTCTAATGAAAAACTGGTTTTT
TRBV5-1,TRBJ2-3,.,TRBD2,CASSLATSDNSDTQYF,TGCGCCAGCAGCTTAGCGACTAGCGATAACTCAGATACGCAGTATTTT
TRBV20-1,TRBJ2-3,.,.,CSCAILDTQYF,TGCAGTTGCGCCATTTTGGATACGCAGTATTTT
TRBV24-1,TRBJ2-1,few,TRBD2,CATSEAGGRYNEQFF,TGTGCCACCAGTGAGGCGGGAGGCCGCTACAATGAGCAGTTCTTC
TRBV6-5,TRBJ1-2,few,.,CASSYSDSIYGYTF,TGTGCCAGCAGTTACTCGGACAGTATCTATGGCTACACCTTC